The sequence of this T cell receptor (beta chain) was determined in a study of blood T cell repertoires in COVID-19. Overall study context: The study drew acute and convalescent COVID-19 samples from the United States, Italy and Spain. PBMCs, B-cell-depleted T cells, or T cells provided the cDNA or gDNA that made up the material.

The CDR3 spans 13 residues. V was trimmed by 3 bases and J by 4 bases, leaving 9 bases between them. In the source study's methods: The assay estimated nucleated cells by amplifying reference gene primers. Assay: immunoSEQ multiplex PCR; the TCRdb copy retains only in-frame clones and omits some. That table is the source of V, J and clone size, and D and trimming were worked out from the DNA. The table lists a few hundred thousand clones, around nine tenths of them singletons. V and J are TRBV12-3 or TRBV12-4 and TRBJ1-2, with D possibly matching TRBD1 (5 bases). Material: peripheral blood. The TCR originated in a man aged 40-49 years who had recovered from COVID-19. CDR3: CASSFAGGYGYTF. DNA of the CDR3: TGTGCCAGCAGTTTTGCCGGGGGCTATGGCTACACCTTC.